Each of the 16 T cell receptor beta chains below was sequenced from the same sample in a study of T cell changes during pregnancy in multiple sclerosis. The table came from immunoSEQ multiplex PCR; TCRdb's copy has only in-frame clones and leaves some out. The sample consists of 35,000 to 50,000 clones, about 87% of them appearing once. The source material was CD4+ T cells from peripheral blood mononuclear cells, sampled in the second trimester of pregnancy. These receptors all come from a female donor with multiple sclerosis, enrolled in a pregnancy study.

The chain uses TRBV30 and TRBJ2-7; 7 bases are a match to TRBD1. The length of the CDR3 is 17 residues. V shed 4 bases, J shed 2 bases, and the junction held 17 bases outside the gene matches. CDR1 is GTSNPN, CDR2 SVGIG, per germline (reference sequence). CDR3 sequence: CAWTLPLGTDLTYEQYF. CDR3 coding DNA: TGTGCCTGGACCCTCCCCCTAGGGACAGACCTTACCTACGAGCAGTACTTC. The complete variable domain, with remaining parts taken from reference TRBV30 and TRBJ2-7, reads SQTIHQWPATLVQPVGSPLSLECTVEGTSNPNLYWYRQAAGRGLQLLFYSVGIGQISSEVPQNLSASRPQDRQFILSSKKLLLSDSGFYLCAWTLPLGTDLTYEQYFGPGTRLTVT.

This chain connects TRBV21-1 to TRBJ2-7; the table's D call, TRBD2, was not checked against the DNA. TRBV21-1 is a listed pseudogene. The CDR3 is made up of 19 amino acids. The CDR3 DNA sequence: TGTGCCAGCAGCAAGCCTAAAGGACTAGCGGTTAGTTCCTCCTACGAGCAGTACTTC. Protein: CASSKPKGLAVSSSYEQYF.

The chain uses TRBV7-2 and TRBJ2-7, with 8 bases matching TRBD2. This CDR3 region has 14 residues. Germline V CDR1 and CDR2: SGHTA, FQGNSA. J lost 3 bases, V lost 4 bases, and 5 bases had no gene match. CDR3 residues: CASSSPGLGYEQYF. CDR3 nucleotides: TGTGCCAGCAGCTCACCGGGACTAGGCTACGAGCAGTACTTC.

This clone was detected a few times. This same CDR3 is encoded by further DNA sequences in the sample. This chain connects TRBV5-1 to TRBJ2-2, with 9 bases aligning to TRBD1. The V and J ends lost 4 bases and 2 bases, in that order; junction bases with no gene match: 6. The germline V gene has CDR1 SGHRS and CDR2 YFSETQ. The CDR3 has 16 amino acids. CDR3 residues: CASSAGTGSNTGELFF. For the CDR3, the DNA is TGCGCCAGCAGCGCAGGGACAGGGTCAAACACCGGGGAGCTGTTTTTT.

This rearrangement joins TRBV28 to TRBJ1-2; 7 bases are a match to TRBD1. The length of the CDR3 is 13 residues. The J segment lost 4 bases and the V segment lost 6 bases, leaving 5 bases of the junction unmatched. The germline V gene encodes CDR1 MDHEN and CDR2 SYDVKM. The CDR3 spells CASRTGIIYGYTF. CDR3 bases: TGTGCCAGCAGGACAGGGATCATCTATGGCTACACCTTC.

The chain couples TRBV5-4 to TRBJ1-4; TRBD1 might be the D (5 bases). This CDR3 is built from 14 residues. V lost 5 bases and J 7 bases, leaving 15 bases between the germline ends. Per the germline V gene, CDR1 is SGHNT and CDR2 is YYREEE (reference sequence). The CDR3 DNA is TGTGCCAGCAGTATACAGGCGGAAAGTGAAAAACTGTTTTTT. Translation gives CASSIQAESEKLFF.

The chain uses TRBV21-1 and TRBJ1-5; the D call of TRBD1 is as the table states it, not checked on the DNA. TRBV21-1 is designated a pseudogene. CDR3 size: 19 residues. CDR3 nucleotide sequence: TGTGCCAGCAGCAAAGACTCATCAGGACAGGGGGCTGTCAATCAGCCCCAGCATTTT. This translates into CASSKDSSGQGAVNQPQHF.

The V gene is TRBV7-9, the J gene TRBJ2-2; tentative D call: TRBD1 (6 bases). The CDR3 contains 15 residues. The germline V gene encodes CDR1 SEHNR and CDR2 FQNEAQ (reference sequence). The V gene lost 5 bases and the J gene lost 5 bases, with 15 bases spanning the gap. CDR3 DNA sequence: TGTGCCAGCAGCCCCAGGGGTGACCCAACCGGGGAGCTGTTTTTT. Translation gives CASSPRGDPTGELFF. The full variable domain, with the rest looked up from reference TRBV7-9 and TRBJ2-2, is DTGVSQNPRHKITKRGQNVTFRCDPISEHNRLYWYRQTLGQGPEFLTYFQNEAQLEKSRLLSDRFSAERPKGSFSTLEIQRTEQGDSAMYLCASSPRGDPTGELFFGEGSRLTVL.

V gene TRBV7-2 combines with J gene TRBJ2-1; 15 bases agree with TRBD2. The germline V gene encodes CDR1 SGHTA and CDR2 FQGNSA. The CDR3 runs to 16 residues. Unmatched junction bases numbered 9, after V lost 5 bases and J lost 10 bases. The CDR3 DNA follows: TGTGCCAGCAGCCCCTGGACTAGCGGGAGGGCCGGGGAGCAGTTCTTC. This translates into CASSPWTSGRAGEQFF.

The chain has TRBV5-1 and TRBJ2-2; D is unclear. The V and J ends lost 4 bases and 0 bases respectively, with 13 bases between them. Per germline, CDR1 SGHRS and CDR2 YFSETQ. The CDR3 is made up of 16 amino acids. The CDR3 reads CASSHASSANTGELFF. CDR3 nucleotides: TGCGCCAGCAGCCATGCCTCCTCGGCGAACACCGGGGAGCTGTTTTTT.

The chain links TRBV9 to TRBJ2-3, with 12 positions matching TRBD2. This CDR3 has 16 residues. The junction had 3 bases not matched to a gene; V was cut back by 4 bases and J by 0 bases. Germline CDR1 is SGDLS and CDR2 is YYNGEE. The CDR3 DNA reads TGTGCCAGCAGCCTCGGGACTAGCGGGAGCACAGATACGCAGTATTTT. Translated: CASSLGTSGSTDTQYF.

V and J are TRBV6-4 and TRBJ1-2, with D tentatively TRBD1 (5 bases). Germline CDR1 is MRHNA and CDR2 is SNTAGT. Trimming removed 6 bases at V and 3 bases at J, with 20 bases between. There are 16 residues in the CDR3. Here the CDR3 reads CASSPWAGLRDYGYTF. The CDR3 DNA reads as TGTGCCAGCAGCCCGTGGGCAGGGCTTAGGGACTATGGCTACACCTTC.

The J gene is TRBJ2-1, the V gene TRBV27, with D tentatively TRBD1 (5 bases). This CDR3 has 14 amino acids. The V gene lost 6 bases and the J gene lost 2 bases, with 11 bases spanning the gap. Germline V gene data show CDR1 as MNHEY and CDR2 as SMNVEV (reference sequence). Here the CDR3 DNA reads TGTGCCAGCAGCCCAGGGATTCCCTACAATGAGCAGTTCTTC. Residues: CASSPGIPYNEQFF.

The chain links TRBV23-1 to TRBJ2-7, with 9 bases fitting TRBD1. TRBV23-1 counts as an open reading frame of uncertain function. The CDR3 loop spans 18 amino acids. Trimming removed 6 bases from V and 3 bases from J; junction bases left unmatched: 18. CDR3 sequence reads: CASRQDRGGYRLNYEQYF. CDR3 nucleotides: TGCGCCAGCAGACAGGACAGGGGAGGATATCGCCTAAACTACGAGCAGTACTTC.

This chain joins TRBV20-1 and TRBJ2-5; D unresolved. The DNA end favors TRBJ2-7, so the J call may be wrong. The CDR3 is 11 amino acids. Germline CDR1 reads DFQATT; CDR2 reads SNEGSKA (reference sequence). The CDR3 DNA reads TGCAGTGCTGAAACCTTATACGAGCAGTACTTC. Its translation is CSAETLYEQYF.

This chain joins TRBV19 and TRBJ2-5; possibly TRBD2 for D (5 bases). Trimming cost V 2 bases and J 4 bases, with 11 bases left between them. The germline CDR1 and CDR2 sequences are LNHDA and SQIVND (reference sequence). The CDR3 is made up of 14 amino acids. In DNA form, the CDR3 reads TGTGCCAGTAGTATATCGAGGGCGTCAGAGACCCAGTACTTC. It is translated as CASSISRASETQYF.